This record covers a single T cell receptor beta chain. Its antigen is undetermined. The CDR3 length is 15 residues. V shed 2 bases, J shed 0 bases, and the junction held 4 bases outside the gene matches. CDR1 and CDR2 from the germline V gene are SEHNR and FQNEAQ (reference sequence). Controls came from buffy coats of healthy blood donors. Per the original data handling: Lowest detectable productive clonotype frequency was 2.59 x 10-5. Profiled with immunoSEQ multiplex PCR; TCRdb holds only in-frame clones, not every one. V, J and clone size are those of that table, while D and trimming were read from the DNA. The sample has around 50,000 clones; approximately 84% are singletons. This record belongs to a study of STAT5B mutations in CD4+ large granular lymphocyte leukemia. Study-level points and caveats: The CD4+ versus CD8+ T-LGLL clonality difference may reflect limited sample size. 8/27 top patient clones versus 2/35 control clones were TRBV06-family.

Sequencing input: CD4+ T cells from blood buffy coats. The sequence was obtained from a human donor in good health. The V gene is TRBV7-9, the J gene TRBJ2-7; 7 nucleotides agree with TRBD1. The CDR3 spells CASSLYPGGSYEQYF. CDR3 nucleotides: TGTGCCAGCAGCTTATACCCAGGGGGCTCCTACGAGCAGTACTTC. The complete variable domain, with remaining parts taken from reference TRBV7-9 and TRBJ2-7, reads DTGVSQNPRHKITKRGQNVTFRCDPISEHNRLYWYRQTLGQGPEFLTYFQNEAQLEKSRLLSDRFSAERPKGSFSTLEIQRTEQGDSAMYLCASSLYPGGSYEQYFGPGTRLTVT.